This record concerns one T cell receptor (beta chain) sequence. What it binds is unknown. The data were produced by immunoSEQ multiplex PCR, yet TCRdb's version contains in-frame clones alone and is incomplete. In the table there are fewer than 80,000 clones, 65% to 85% of which are singletons. This record belongs to a study of early stage breast cancer tumors. Study-wide context: Each sample averaged around 9.5-fold read coverage.

Whole-study findings and limits: Most shared enriched TCRB sequences were commonly generated ones. Bulk DNA sequencing of unsorted cells missed chain pairing and markers.

This sequence originates from a person aged 35 to 50 with breast cancer. The sequencing sample was made of blood.

Here the CDR3 DNA reads TGTGCCAGCACCTCAGGACAGGGTAGAAACGAGCAGTACTTC. Translating it yields CASTSGQGRNEQYF. This chain connects TRBV27 to TRBJ2-7; 8 positions match TRBD1. J lost 5 bases, V lost 7 bases, and 10 bases had no gene match. CDR1 and CDR2 (germline): MNHEY, SMNVEV (reference sequence). The CDR3 totals 14 residues.